Each of the 18 T cell receptor beta chains below was sequenced from the same sample in a study of shared clonotypes between healthy human individuals. Repertoires were generated with immunoSEQ multiplex PCR, while TCRdb's copy carries only in-frame clones and drops some. The sample lists 2 million to 2.5 million clones, over 90% occurring once. The sequencing input was naive CD4+ T cells from PBMCs. Noted subset: CD45RA+ positively selected. The source of these receptors is a man in his late teens or twenties in good health. Some clones in this sample may be carry-over from other donors' samples.

This chain connects TRBV5-1 to TRBJ2-1, with 8 nucleotides matching TRBD2. The CDR3 runs 16 residues. The junction had 8 bases not matched to a gene; V was cut back by 5 bases and J by 1 base. Germline lookup yields CDR1 SGHRS and CDR2 YFSETQ. The CDR3 DNA sequence: TGCGCCAGCAGACCCCGGTCGGGGGGGTCCTACAATGAGCAGTTCTTC. It specifies CASRPRSGGSYNEQFF.

In the case of this clone: Different DNA sequences within this sample yield the same CDR3. V and J are TRBV18 and TRBJ1-1; D ambiguous. Looked up from germline, CDR1 is KGHSH and CDR2 is LQKENI. The CDR3 has 13 amino acids. Trimming pared 6 bases from V and 1 base from J, leaving 9 bases between. The CDR3 coding sequence is TGTGCCAGCTCTCCCACACAGAACACTGAAGCTTTCTTT. As protein: CASSPTQNTEAFF.

The chain joins TRBV6-4 to TRBJ2-1; either TRBD1 or TRBD2 may fit D (5 bases each). The CDR3 is made up of 13 amino acids. V was clipped by 8 bases and J by 9 bases, with 17 bases between them. Looked up from germline, CDR1 is MRHNA and CDR2 is SNTAGT. The CDR3 DNA reads as TGTGCCAGCCGGGACGCCGCCGCCAGTGAGCAGTTCTTC. Its translation: CASRDAAASEQFF.

CDR3 coding DNA: TGTGCCAGCAGTGTATCTCCAGTCACCGGGGAGCTGTTTTTT. It codes for CASSVSPVTGELFF. This chain uses TRBV6-1 with TRBJ2-2; no clear D gene. The germline V and J ends were trimmed by 4 bases and 4 bases, with 10 bases remaining between them. Germline V gene data show CDR1 as MNHNS and CDR2 as SASEGT. The CDR3 consists of 14 residues.

The rearrangement uses TRBV5-1 and TRBJ2-2; 9 bases line up with TRBD1. The CDR3 has 15 amino acids. Germline loops: CDR1 SGHRS, CDR2 YFSETQ. V was pared by 0 bases and J by 7 bases, with 4 bases of the junction left unmatched. In nucleotides, the CDR3 is TGCGCCAGCAGCTTGGGGACAGGGGCTGGCGGGGAGCTGTTTTTT. It specifies CASSLGTGAGGELFF.

This rearrangement joins TRBV27 to TRBJ1-2; unclear D gene. Germline CDR1 reads MNHEY; CDR2 reads SMNVEV (reference sequence). V was shortened by 11 bases and J by 7 bases, with 23 bases between the two germline ends. The CDR3 loop spans 14 amino acids. CDR3 loop: CAVRPEGVYGGYTF. The DNA of the CDR3 is TGTGCCGTTAGGCCCGAGGGAGTTTATGGTGGCTACACCTTC.

This clone has just one count. The CDR3 bases are TGCACCAGCCCGGTAGGCTACCCCACAGATACGCAGTATTTT. Amino acid sequence: CTSPVGYPTDTQYF. V gene TRBV1 combines with J gene TRBJ2-3. TRBV1 constitutes a pseudogene. The CDR3 sequence is 14 residues long.

This chain connects TRBV5-1 to TRBJ1-4; weak D call: TRBD1 (6 bases). Germline values: CDR1 SGHRS, CDR2 YFSETQ. Trimming removed 0 bases at V and 5 bases at J, with 17 bases between. There are 17 residues in the CDR3. The DNA of the CDR3 is TGCGCCAGCAGCTTGGCCGGGGGCAGGGGCGCCAATGAAAAACTGTTTTTT. Translation: CASSLAGGRGANEKLFF. The full variable domain, completed using reference TRBV5-1 and TRBJ1-4, is KAGVTQTPRYLIKTRGQQVTLSCSPISGHRSVSWYQQTPGQGLQFLFEYFSETQRNKGNFPGRFSGRQFSNSRSEMNVSTLELGDSALYLCASSLAGGRGANEKLFFGSGTQLSVL.

This sequence joins TRBV9 and TRBJ2-7; 9 bases are a match to TRBD1. The CDR3 totals 14 residues. V dropped 4 bases and J dropped 2; count of bases not matched to a gene: 4. Germline values: CDR1 SGDLS, CDR2 YYNGEE. CDR3 in amino acids: CASSWTGDTYEQYF. As DNA, the CDR3 is TGTGCCAGCAGCTGGACAGGGGATACCTACGAGCAGTACTTC.

Note on this clone: Distinct nucleotide sequences in the sample also encode this CDR3. The CDR3, as DNA: TGCGCCAGCAGCTTGGTGGGGGCTAGCAATCAGCCCCAGCATTTT. This gives the protein CASSLVGASNQPQHF. The genes are TRBV5-1 and TRBJ1-5, with TRBD1 as a possible D gene (6 bases). Looked up from germline, CDR1 is SGHRS and CDR2 is YFSETQ. V was trimmed by 0 bases and J by 0 bases, leaving 7 bases between them. The CDR3 has 15 amino acids.

The chain uses TRBV29-1 and TRBJ2-1, with D possibly TRBD1 on 6 matching bases. CDR3 length: 15 residues. The germline V gene encodes CDR1 SQVTM and CDR2 ANQGSEA. Between the trimmed V and J ends, which lost 1 base and 12 bases, there was a span of 22 bases. The CDR3 protein is CSVEGRSELLGGQFF. The CDR3 DNA reads as TGCAGCGTTGAAGGTCGATCAGAACTCCTAGGGGGGCAGTTCTTC.

The chain uses TRBV2 and TRBJ2-5; D ambiguous. Germline V gives CDR1 SNHLY, CDR2 FYNNEI. The CDR3 covers 12 residues. Trimming shortened V by 3 bases and J by 8 bases, and 10 bases separated the two germline ends. The CDR3: CASSDRDATQYF. The CDR3 bases are TGTGCCAGCAGTGATAGGGATGCTACCCAGTACTTC.

The chain links TRBV28 to TRBJ1-1, with 10 bases aligning to TRBD1. The CDR3 is 13 amino acids. V lost 7 bases to trimming and J lost 4 bases; unmatched junction nucleotides: 3. Per germline, CDR1 MDHEN and CDR2 SYDVKM. CDR3 in amino acids: CASTWTGGTEAFF. The CDR3 DNA is TGTGCCAGCACCTGGACAGGGGGCACTGAAGCTTTCTTT.

Here the CDR3 reads CASSRGGYGYTF. Written as DNA, the CDR3 is TGTGCCAGCAGCCGCGGGGGATATGGCTACACCTTC. The chain joins TRBV7-2 to TRBJ1-2; perhaps TRBD1 as D (5 bases). The V end lost 5 bases, the J end lost 5 bases, and 9 bases lay between the germline ends. From germline, CDR1 is SGHTA and CDR2 FQGNSA. The CDR3 is 12 residues long.

The genes are TRBV6-1 and TRBJ2-3, with D uncertain. This CDR3 region has 14 residues. Trimming cost V 1 base and J 2 bases, with 7 bases left between them. Germline CDR1 MNHNS, CDR2 SASEGT. The CDR3 sequence is CASSEGLITDTQYF. DNA for the CDR3: TGTGCCAGCAGTGAAGGGCTGATCACAGATACGCAGTATTTT.

The chain uses TRBV13 and TRBJ1-1; D remains unclear. V was cut by 4 bases and J by 0 bases, with 9 bases left in between. This CDR3 contains 14 residues. CDR1 and CDR2 (germline): PRHDT, FYEKMQ (reference sequence). The CDR3 loop reads CASSSRSMNTEAFF. In DNA, the CDR3 is TGTGCCAGCAGCTCCCGAAGCATGAACACTGAAGCTTTCTTT.

The chain joins TRBV15 to TRBJ2-2; D assignment may be TRBD1 or TRBD2 (5 bases each). Germline V gene data show CDR1 as LNHNV and CDR2 as YYDKDF (reference sequence). This CDR3 has 15 amino acids. Deletions cut 8 bases from V and 1 base from J, with 14 bases between. CDR3 amino acids: CATRVGTGNTGELFF. The CDR3 DNA reads as TGTGCCACCCGGGTAGGGACCGGGAACACCGGGGAGCTGTTTTTT.

The chain carries TRBV5-1 and TRBJ1-2; D remains unclear. The length of the CDR3 is 13 residues. Germline V CDR1 and CDR2: SGHRS, YFSETQ. The V end was cut by 0 bases, the J end by 4 bases, with 7 bases between. The CDR3 sequence is CASSLEASYGYTF. The DNA for the CDR3 is TGCGCCAGCAGCTTGGAAGCTTCCTATGGCTACACCTTC.